Following are 8 T cell receptor beta chains from one sample sequenced in a study of T cells in tuberculosis. Method: immunoSEQ multiplex PCR; TCRdb's copy keeps in-frame clones and lacks some. The table includes about 30,000 clones, nearly 97% detected once. The sample consisted of PBMCs. The source is a donor between 10 and 35 years old with latent tuberculosis or without tuberculosis infection.

The genes are TRBV5-8 and TRBJ1-1; 11 positions match TRBD1. The junction had 4 bases not matched to a gene; V was cut back by 3 bases and J by 3 bases. CDR1 is SGHTS, CDR2 YDEGEE, per germline. The CDR3 is 15 amino acids. CDR3 in DNA: TGTGCCAGCAGCTGGACAGGGGGCGCGGACACTGAAGCTTTCTTT. Its translation is CASSWTGGADTEAFF.

This clone showed up just a few times. V is TRBV2 and J is TRBJ2-3; possibly TRBD2 for D (6 bases). CDR1 and CDR2 from the germline V gene are SNHLY and FYNNEI. CDR3 length: 13 amino acids. V was shortened by 0 bases and J by 8 bases, with 9 bases between the two germline ends. The DNA for the CDR3 is TGTGCCAGCAGTGAAGCTCGGGAGAGTACGCAGTATTTT. Translating it yields CASSEARESTQYF.

The rearrangement uses TRBV6-5 and TRBJ1-3; 8 bases agree with TRBD1. V lost 4 bases to trimming and J lost 2 bases; unmatched junction nucleotides: 4. The CDR3 contains 15 residues. Germline CDR1 MNHEY, CDR2 SVGAGI. CDR3: CASSSRGLAGNTIYF. The CDR3 nucleotides read TGTGCCAGCAGTTCCAGGGGGCTTGCTGGAAACACCATATATTTT.

The chain employs TRBV7-8 and TRBJ2-7; no firm D call. There are 14 residues in the CDR3. Trimming left V 6 bases short and J 2 bases short, with 14 bases between. The germline V gene has CDR1 SGHVS and CDR2 FQNEAQ. CDR3 nucleotide sequence: TGTGCCAGCAGTCCGACGGAGCTTACCTACGAGCAGTACTTC. This codes for CASSPTELTYEQYF.

The J gene is TRBJ2-1, the V gene TRBV6-5; TRBD2 matches 11 bases. Germline CDR1 MNHEY, CDR2 SVGAGI. The trim removed 6 bases at V and 3 bases at J, leaving 4 bases unmatched. The CDR3 totals 15 residues. DNA of the CDR3: TGTGCCAGCAGAACGCTAGCGGGGGGCTACAATGAGCAGTTCTTC. Translated, it gives CASRTLAGGYNEQFF.

The gene calls are TRBV7-9 and TRBJ2-7; 7 bases map to TRBD2. Trimming at V came to 1 base and at J to 3 bases, leaving 3 bases not matched to a gene. The CDR3 sequence is 14 residues long. CDR1 is SEHNR and CDR2 is FQNEAQ in the germline V gene (reference sequence). The CDR3 nucleotides are TGTGCCAGCAGCTTAGGGGAGGGTTACTACGAGCAGTACTTC. Translation: CASSLGEGYYEQYF.

This rearrangement joins TRBV7-9 to TRBJ2-1; unclear D gene. The CDR3 is 11 amino acids. Germline V lookup: CDR1 SEHNR, CDR2 FQNEAQ (reference sequence). V was pared by 1 base and J by 8 bases, with 3 bases between. The chain's CDR3 is CASSLVYEQFF. CDR3 DNA sequence: TGTGCCAGCAGCTTAGTCTATGAGCAGTTCTTC.

The chain recombines TRBV11-2 with TRBJ2-7, with 10 bases identical to TRBD2. The CDR3 loop spans 17 amino acids. Germline CDR1 reads SGHAT; CDR2 reads FQNNGV. J gave up 2 bases and V 0 bases, and 7 bases lay outside the gene matches. The CDR3 bases are TGTGCCAGCAGCTTAGATATGGGGCTAGCGGGAGCCTACGAGCAGTACTTC. Its translation: CASSLDMGLAGAYEQYF. The full variable domain, rest sourced from reference TRBV11-2 and TRBJ2-7, is EAGVAQSPRYKIIEKRQSVAFWCNPISGHATLYWYQQILGQGPKLLIQFQNNGVVDDSQLPKDRFSAERLKGVDSTLKIQPAKLEDSAVYLCASSLDMGLAGAYEQYFGPGTRLTVT.